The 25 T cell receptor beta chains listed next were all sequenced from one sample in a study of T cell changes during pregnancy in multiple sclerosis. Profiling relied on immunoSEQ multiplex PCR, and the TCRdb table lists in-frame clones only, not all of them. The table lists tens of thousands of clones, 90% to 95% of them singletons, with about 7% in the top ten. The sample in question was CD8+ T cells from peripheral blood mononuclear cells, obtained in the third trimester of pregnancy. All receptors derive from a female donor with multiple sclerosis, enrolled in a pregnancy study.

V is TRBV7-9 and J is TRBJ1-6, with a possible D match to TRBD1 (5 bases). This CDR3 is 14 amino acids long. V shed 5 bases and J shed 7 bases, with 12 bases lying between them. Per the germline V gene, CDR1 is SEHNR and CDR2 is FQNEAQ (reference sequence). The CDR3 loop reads CASSMPGGNSPLHF. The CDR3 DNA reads TGTGCCAGCAGCATGCCCGGGGGGAATTCACCCCTCCACTTT.

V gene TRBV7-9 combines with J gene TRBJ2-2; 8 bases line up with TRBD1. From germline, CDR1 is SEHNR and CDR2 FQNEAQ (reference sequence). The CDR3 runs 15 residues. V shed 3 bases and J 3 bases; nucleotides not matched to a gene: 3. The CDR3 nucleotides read TGTGCCAGCAGCTTCCGACAGGGGTACACCGGGGAGCTGTTTTTT. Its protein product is CASSFRQGYTGELFF.

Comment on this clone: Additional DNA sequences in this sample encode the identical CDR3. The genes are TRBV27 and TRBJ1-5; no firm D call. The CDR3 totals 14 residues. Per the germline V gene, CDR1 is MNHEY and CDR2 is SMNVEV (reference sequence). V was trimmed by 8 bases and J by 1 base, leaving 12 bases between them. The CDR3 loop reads CASSFGGSNQPQHF. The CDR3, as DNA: TGTGCCAGCTCATTCGGCGGAAGCAATCAGCCCCAGCATTTT.

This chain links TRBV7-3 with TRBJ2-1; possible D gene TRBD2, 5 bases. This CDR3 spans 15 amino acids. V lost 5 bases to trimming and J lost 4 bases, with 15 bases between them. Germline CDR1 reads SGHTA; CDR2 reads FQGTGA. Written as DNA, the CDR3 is TGTGCCAGCAGCCCTAGCCGAGCGGCTTACAATGAGCAGTTCTTC. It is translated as CASSPSRAAYNEQFF.

CDR3 DNA: TGTGCCAGCAGCTACCAACAAGGTAGAGGAGAGACCCAGTACTTC. Translated, it gives CASSYQQGRGETQYF. The V gene is TRBV6-5, the J gene TRBJ2-5, with no clear D. Trimming took off 6 bases at V and 4 bases at J, with 18 bases between the two ends. The CDR3 runs 15 residues. Germline CDR1 reads MNHEY; CDR2 reads SVGAGI.

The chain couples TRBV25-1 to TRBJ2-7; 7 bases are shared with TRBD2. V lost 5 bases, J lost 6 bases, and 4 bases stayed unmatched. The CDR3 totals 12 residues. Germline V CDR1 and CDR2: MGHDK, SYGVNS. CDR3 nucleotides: TGTGCCAGCAGTTCCACGGGAGGCGAGCAGTACTTC. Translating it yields CASSSTGGEQYF.

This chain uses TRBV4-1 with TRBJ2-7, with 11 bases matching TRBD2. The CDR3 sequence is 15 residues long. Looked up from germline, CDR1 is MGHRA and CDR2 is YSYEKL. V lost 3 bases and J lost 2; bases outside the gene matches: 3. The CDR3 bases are TGCGCCAGCAGCCATGAACTAGCGGGGGCCTACGAGCAGTACTTC. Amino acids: CASSHELAGAYEQYF.

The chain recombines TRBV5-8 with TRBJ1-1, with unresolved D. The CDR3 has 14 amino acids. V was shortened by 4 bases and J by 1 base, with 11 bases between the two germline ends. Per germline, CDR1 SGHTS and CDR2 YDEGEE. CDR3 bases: TGTGCCAGCAGCCTACCTACAGAGAACACTGAAGCTTTCTTT. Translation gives CASSLPTENTEAFF. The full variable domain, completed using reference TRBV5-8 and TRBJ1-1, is EAGVTQSPTHLIKTRGQQATLRCSPISGHTSVYWYQQALGLGLQFLLWYDEGEERNRGNFPPRFSGRQFPNYSSELNVNALELEDSALYLCASSLPTENTEAFFGQGTRLTVV.

The CDR3 spells CASSHPRDINLNTEAFF. The CDR3 DNA sequence: TGCGCCAGCAGCCACCCCCGGGACATAAACCTGAACACTGAAGCTTTCTTT. This chain joins TRBV4-1 and TRBJ1-1, with a possible D match to TRBD1 (6 bases). Trimming took off 3 bases at V and 0 bases at J, with 17 bases between the two ends. In germline, CDR1 is MGHRA, CDR2 YSYEKL. The CDR3 loop spans 17 amino acids.

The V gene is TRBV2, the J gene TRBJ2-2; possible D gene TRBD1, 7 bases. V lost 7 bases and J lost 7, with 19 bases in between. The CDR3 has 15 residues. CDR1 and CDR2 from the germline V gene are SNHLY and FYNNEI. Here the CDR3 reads CASMPQGGWIGELFF. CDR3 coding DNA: TGTGCCAGCATGCCCCAGGGGGGTTGGATCGGGGAGCTGTTTTTT.

CDR3 DNA: TGTGCCAGCAGCATCAGTAGGGGACAGGGGGCTTACGAGCAGTACTTC. This sequence encodes CASSISRGQGAYEQYF. The chain couples TRBV7-6 to TRBJ2-7, with 12 bases aligning to TRBD1. V lost 5 bases and J lost 4; bases outside the gene matches: 9. Germline CDR1 SGHVS, CDR2 FNYEAQ. The CDR3 consists of 16 residues. Supplemented by reference TRBV7-6 and TRBJ2-7, the full variable domain reads GAGVSQSPRYKVTKRGQDVALRCDPISGHVSLYWYRQALGQGPEFLTYFNYEAQQDKSGLPNDRFSAERPEGSISTLTIQRTEQRDSAMYRCASSISRGQGAYEQYFGPGTRLTVT.

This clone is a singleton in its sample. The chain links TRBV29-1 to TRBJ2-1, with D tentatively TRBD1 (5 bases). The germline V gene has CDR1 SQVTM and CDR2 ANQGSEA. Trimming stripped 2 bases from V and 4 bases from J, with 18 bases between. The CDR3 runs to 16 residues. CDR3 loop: CSVEPLTAATYNEQFF. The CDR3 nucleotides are TGCAGCGTTGAACCCCTGACAGCCGCCACTTACAATGAGCAGTTCTTC.

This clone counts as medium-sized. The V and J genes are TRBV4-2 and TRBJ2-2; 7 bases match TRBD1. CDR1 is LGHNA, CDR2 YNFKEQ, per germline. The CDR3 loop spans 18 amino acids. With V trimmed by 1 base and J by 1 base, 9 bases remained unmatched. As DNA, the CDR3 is TGTGCCAGCAGCCAAGCTTCCATGGGGACAGAGAACACCGGGGAGCTGTTTTTT. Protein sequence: CASSQASMGTENTGELFF.

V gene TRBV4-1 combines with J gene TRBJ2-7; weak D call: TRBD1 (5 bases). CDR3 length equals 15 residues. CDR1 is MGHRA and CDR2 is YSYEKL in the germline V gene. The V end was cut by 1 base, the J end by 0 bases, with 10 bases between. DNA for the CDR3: TGCGCCAGCAGCCAAGTTTTGACAGACTCCTACGAGCAGTACTTC. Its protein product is CASSQVLTDSYEQYF.

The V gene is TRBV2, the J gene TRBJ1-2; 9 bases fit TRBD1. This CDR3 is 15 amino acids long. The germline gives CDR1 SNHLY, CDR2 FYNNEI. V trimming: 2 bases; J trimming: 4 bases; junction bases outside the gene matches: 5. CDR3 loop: CASSERTGESYGYTF. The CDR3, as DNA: TGTGCCAGCAGTGAACGGACAGGGGAATCCTATGGCTACACCTTC.

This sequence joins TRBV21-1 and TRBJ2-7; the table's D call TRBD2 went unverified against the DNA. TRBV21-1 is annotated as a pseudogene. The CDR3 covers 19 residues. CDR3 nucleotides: TGTGCCAGCAGCAATCAACGGGACAAGGGACTAGCGGAGCCCTACGAGCAGTACTTC. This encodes CASSNQRDKGLAEPYEQYF.

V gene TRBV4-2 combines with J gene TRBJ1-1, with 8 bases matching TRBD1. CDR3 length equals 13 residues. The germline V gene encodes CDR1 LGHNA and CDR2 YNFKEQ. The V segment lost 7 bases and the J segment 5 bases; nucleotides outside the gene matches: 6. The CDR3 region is CASTTGERTEAFF. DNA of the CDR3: TGTGCCAGCACGACAGGGGAGAGGACTGAAGCTTTCTTT.

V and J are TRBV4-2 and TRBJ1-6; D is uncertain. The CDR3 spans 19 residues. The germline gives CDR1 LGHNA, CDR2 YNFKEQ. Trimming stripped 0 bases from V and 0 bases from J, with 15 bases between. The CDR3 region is CASSQDLARSASYNSPLHF. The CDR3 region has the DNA TGTGCCAGCAGCCAAGATCTTGCAAGGAGTGCCTCCTATAATTCACCCCTCCACTTT.

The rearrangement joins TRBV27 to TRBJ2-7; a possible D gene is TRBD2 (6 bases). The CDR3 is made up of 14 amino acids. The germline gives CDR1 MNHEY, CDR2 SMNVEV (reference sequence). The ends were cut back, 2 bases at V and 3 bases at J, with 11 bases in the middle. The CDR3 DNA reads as TGTGCCAGCAGTTTAGCGGGACCGATCTACGAGCAGTACTTC. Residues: CASSLAGPIYEQYF.

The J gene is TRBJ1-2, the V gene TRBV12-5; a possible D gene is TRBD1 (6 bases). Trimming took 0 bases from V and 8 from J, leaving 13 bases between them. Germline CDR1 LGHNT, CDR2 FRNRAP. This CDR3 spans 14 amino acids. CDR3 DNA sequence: TGTGCTAGTGGTTTGGTACCAGCAGGGGACGGCTACACCTTC. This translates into CASGLVPAGDGYTF.

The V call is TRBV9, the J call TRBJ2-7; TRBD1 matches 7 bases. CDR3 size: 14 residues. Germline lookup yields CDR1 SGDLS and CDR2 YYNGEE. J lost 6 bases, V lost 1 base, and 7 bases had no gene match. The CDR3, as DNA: TGTGCCAGCAGCGTATCGTACAGGGGTCCCGAGCAGTACTTC. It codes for CASSVSYRGPEQYF.

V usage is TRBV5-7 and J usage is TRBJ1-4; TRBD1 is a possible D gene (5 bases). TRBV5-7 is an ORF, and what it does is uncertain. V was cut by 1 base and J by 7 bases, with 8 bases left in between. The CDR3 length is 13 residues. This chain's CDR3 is CASSLRGREKLFF. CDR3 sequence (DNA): TGTGCCAGCAGCTTGAGGGGTCGTGAAAAACTGTTTTTT.

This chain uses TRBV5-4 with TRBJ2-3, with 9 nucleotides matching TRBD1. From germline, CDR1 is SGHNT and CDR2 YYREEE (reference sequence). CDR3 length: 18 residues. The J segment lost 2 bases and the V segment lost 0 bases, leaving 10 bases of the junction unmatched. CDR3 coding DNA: TGTGCCAGCAGCTTGGCGCCCCCGGACAGGGGATACACAGATACGCAGTATTTT. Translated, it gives CASSLAPPDRGYTDTQYF.

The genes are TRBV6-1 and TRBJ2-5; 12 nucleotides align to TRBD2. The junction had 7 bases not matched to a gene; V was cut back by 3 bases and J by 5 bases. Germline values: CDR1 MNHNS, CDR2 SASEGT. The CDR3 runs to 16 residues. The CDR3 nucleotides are TGTGCCAGCAGTGATGACCTAGCGGGAGGGACGGAGACCCAGTACTTC. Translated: CASSDDLAGGTETQYF.

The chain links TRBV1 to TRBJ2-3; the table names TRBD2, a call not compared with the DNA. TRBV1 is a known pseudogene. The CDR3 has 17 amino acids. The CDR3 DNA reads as TGCACCAGCAGCGGTCGGGGGGGTTACGCTAGCACAGATACGCAGTATTTT. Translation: CTSSGRGGYASTDTQYF.